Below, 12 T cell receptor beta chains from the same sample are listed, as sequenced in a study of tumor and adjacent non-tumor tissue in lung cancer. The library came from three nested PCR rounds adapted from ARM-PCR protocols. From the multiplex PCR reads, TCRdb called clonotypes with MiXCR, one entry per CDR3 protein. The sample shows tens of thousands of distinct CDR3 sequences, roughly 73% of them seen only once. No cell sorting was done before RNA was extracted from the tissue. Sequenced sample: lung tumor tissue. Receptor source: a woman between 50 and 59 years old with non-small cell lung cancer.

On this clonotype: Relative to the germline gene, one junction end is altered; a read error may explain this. CDR3 loop: CTSSQDLGAVMRNEKLSF. The CDR3 DNA sequence: TGCACTAGCAGCCAAGACCTGGGGGCGGTTATGCGGAATGAAAAACTGTCTTTT. This chain uses TRBV4-1 with TRBJ1-4; possible D gene TRBD1, 6 bases. This CDR3 has 18 amino acids. Per germline, CDR1 MGHRA and CDR2 YSYEKL.

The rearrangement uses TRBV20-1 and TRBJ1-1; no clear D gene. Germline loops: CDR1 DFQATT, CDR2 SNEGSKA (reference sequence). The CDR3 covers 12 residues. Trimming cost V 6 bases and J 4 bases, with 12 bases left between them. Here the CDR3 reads CSAAPWITEAFF. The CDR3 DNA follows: TGCAGTGCAGCCCCCTGGATCACTGAAGCTTTCTTT.

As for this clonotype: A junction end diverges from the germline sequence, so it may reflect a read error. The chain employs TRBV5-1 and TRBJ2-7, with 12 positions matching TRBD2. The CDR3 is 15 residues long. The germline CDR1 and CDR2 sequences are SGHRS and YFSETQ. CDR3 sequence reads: CASGFGTSGFYEQYF. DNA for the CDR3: TGCGCCAGCGGCTTCGGGACTAGCGGGTTCTACGAGCAGTACTTC.

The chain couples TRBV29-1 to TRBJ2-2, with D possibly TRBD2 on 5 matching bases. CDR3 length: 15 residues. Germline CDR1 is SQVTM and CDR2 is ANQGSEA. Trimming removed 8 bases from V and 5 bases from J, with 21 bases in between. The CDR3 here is CSTTTGSKGTGELFF. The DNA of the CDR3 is TGCAGCACCACGACGGGGTCAAAGGGTACCGGGGAGCTGTTTTTT.

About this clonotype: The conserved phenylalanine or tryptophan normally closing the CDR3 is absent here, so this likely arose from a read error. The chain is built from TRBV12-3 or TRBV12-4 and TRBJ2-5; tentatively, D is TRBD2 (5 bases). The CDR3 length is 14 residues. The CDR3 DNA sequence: TGTGCCAGCAGTTTCAATCTGGATGGGGAGATCCAGTACCTC. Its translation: CASSFNLDGEIQYL.

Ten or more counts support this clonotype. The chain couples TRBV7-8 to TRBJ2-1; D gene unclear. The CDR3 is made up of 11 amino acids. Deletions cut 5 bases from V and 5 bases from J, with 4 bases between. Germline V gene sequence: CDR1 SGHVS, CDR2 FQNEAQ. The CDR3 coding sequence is TGTGCCAGCAGCAAAGACAATGAGCAGTTCTTC. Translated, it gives CASSKDNEQFF.

The CDR3 nucleotides read TGTGCCAGCAGTTTTAGGGACAGGACTAGCGGGAGAATTCCCACAGGGAAGCTGTTTTTT. Encoded protein: CASSFRDRTSGRIPTGKLFF. V gene TRBV12-3 or TRBV12-4 combines with J gene TRBJ2-2, with 13 bases matching TRBD2. The CDR3 sequence is 20 residues long. After removal of 3 bases from V and 12 bases from J, the junction contained 22 bases not matched to a gene.

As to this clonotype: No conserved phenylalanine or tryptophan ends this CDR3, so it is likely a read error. The CDR3 bases are TGTGCCAGTAGCTTAGCAGTCGTGCCCAAGCAGTACTTA. It encodes CASSLAVVPKQYL. This sequence joins TRBV11-1 and TRBJ2-7; D is unclear. The germline gives CDR1 SGHAT, CDR2 FQDESV (reference sequence). The CDR3 contains 13 residues.

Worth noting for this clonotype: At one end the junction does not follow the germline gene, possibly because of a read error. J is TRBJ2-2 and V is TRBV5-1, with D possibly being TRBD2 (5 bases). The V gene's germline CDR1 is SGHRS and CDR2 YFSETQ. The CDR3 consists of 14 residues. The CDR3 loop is CASSSQSTTGELFF. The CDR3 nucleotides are TGCGCCAGCAGCTCTCAGAGTACCACCGGGGAACTGTTTTTT. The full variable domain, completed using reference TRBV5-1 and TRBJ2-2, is KAGVTQTPRYLIKTRGQQVTLSCSPISGHRSVSWYQQTPGQGLQFLFEYFSETQRNKGNFPGRFSGRQFSNSRSEMNVSTLELGDSALYLCASSSQSTTGELFFGEGSRLTVL.

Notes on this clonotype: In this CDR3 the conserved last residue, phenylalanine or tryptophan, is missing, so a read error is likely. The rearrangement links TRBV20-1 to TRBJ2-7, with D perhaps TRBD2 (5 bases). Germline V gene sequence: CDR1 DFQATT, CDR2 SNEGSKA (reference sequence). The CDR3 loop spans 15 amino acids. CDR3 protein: CNARSPGIGVYEQYS. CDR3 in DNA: TGCAATGCTAGGTCCCCCGGGATAGGAGTCTACGAGCAGTACTCC.

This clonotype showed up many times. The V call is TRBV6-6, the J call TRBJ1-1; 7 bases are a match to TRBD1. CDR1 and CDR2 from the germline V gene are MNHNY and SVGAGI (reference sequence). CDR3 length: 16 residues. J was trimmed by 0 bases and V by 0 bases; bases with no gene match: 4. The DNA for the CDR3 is TGTGCCAGCAGTTACTCTCAGGGGGGGATGAACACTGAAGCTTTCTTT. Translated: CASSYSQGGMNTEAFF.

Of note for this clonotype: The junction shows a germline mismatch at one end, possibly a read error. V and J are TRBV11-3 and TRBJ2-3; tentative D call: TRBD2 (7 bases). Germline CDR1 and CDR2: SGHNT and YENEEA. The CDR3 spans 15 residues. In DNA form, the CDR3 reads TGTGCCACCTGCTTAGGGGGGGGAGGCACAGACACGCAGTATTTT. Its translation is CATCLGGGGTDTQYF.